This T cell receptor (beta chain) is from a study of shared clonotypes between healthy human individuals. Overall study findings and caveats: Read depth was anticipated to influence clonotype sharing among donors. Among several donors, approximately 5.4% of naive CD4 clonotypes were found in common. Larger estimated richness was generally recorded for naive subsets relative to memory subsets.

Trimming stripped 5 bases from V and 3 bases from J, with 14 bases between. The CDR3 length is 14 residues. Germline V gene sequence: CDR1 SGHTA, CDR2 FQGNSA. With regard to this clone: Its target is unknown.

The DNA input per sorted-subset replicate PCR was roughly 210 ng, corresponding to some 30,000 T cell genomes. Repertoires were generated with immunoSEQ multiplex PCR, while TCRdb's copy carries only in-frame clones and drops some. The sample lists 2 million to 2.5 million clones; just over 90% were seen once. The TCR originated in a man between 18 and 29 years old in good health. Some clones in this sample may be carry-over from other donors' samples. Sequencing was carried out using naive CD4+ T cells from PBMCs. The subset is: CD45RA+ positively selected. This sequence joins TRBV7-2 and TRBJ2-7; D is possibly TRBD1 (6 bases). CDR3 sequence reads: CASSRSGRGYEQYF. CDR3 nucleotide sequence: TGTGCCAGCAGCCGCTCGGGCAGGGGCTACGAGCAGTACTTC.